These T cell receptor beta chains were read from a single sample in a study of blood T cell repertoires in COVID-19. Assay used: immunoSEQ multiplex PCR; TCRdb lists only in-frame clones, some missing. The sample has tens of thousands of clones, about 90% seen once. The sequencing input was peripheral blood. The receptors shown here come from a woman aged 45-65 years with active or convalescent COVID-19. Each CDR3 is given without its conserved first and last residue. The D gene is left open where the match is weak.

cdr3_length,j_call,v_call,d_call,cdr3_aa
12,TRBJ1-1,TRBV5-6,NA,ASSPRRGGPEAF
13,TRBJ2-7,TRBV7-6,TRBD1,ASSARTGSPLEQY
12,TRBJ1-1,TRBV19,TRBD1,ASSIIGTGSEAF
13,TRBJ1-4,TRBV6-6,TRBD1,ASSYRDRSNEKLF
12,TRBJ2-1,TRBV30,NA,AWSGTSSYNEQF
10,TRBJ2-1,TRBV29-1,TRBD1,SVRTGHNEQF
11,TRBJ1-6,TRBV30,NA,AWNQGSNSPLH
14,TRBJ1-1,TRBV19,TRBD1,ASTPRGDRGHTEAF
11,TRBJ1-1,TRBV5-6,NA,ASGQGPQGEAF
11,TRBJ2-3,TRBV7-9,NA,ASSGAPTDTQY
16,TRBJ2-3,TRBV23-1,NA,ASSFGCQKDNGPDTQY
15,TRBJ2-7,TRBV24-1,TRBD2,ATRAGGGAGHSYEQY
13,TRBJ1-3,TRBV2,TRBD1,ASSPETGAGNTIY
9,TRBJ2-7,TRBV2,NA,ASSDMYEQY
11,TRBJ2-7,TRBV4-1,TRBD1,ASSQGTGREQY
14,TRBJ1-1,TRBV7-3,NA,ASSSLGQITNTEAF
12,TRBJ2-2,TRBV6-2/TRBV6-3,TRBD2,ASRPSGGTGELF
13,TRBJ2-4,TRBV24-1,TRBD1,ATSETGTGENIQY
13,TRBJ1-3,TRBV10-3,NA,AISANRAEGNTIY
14,TRBJ1-5,TRBV6-1,NA,ASSEWVSGANQPQH
17,TRBJ2-2,TRBV7-6,TRBD1,ASSLKRDRVDANTGELF
12,TRBJ2-2,TRBV4-2,NA,ASSQNAGAGELF
12,TRBJ2-7,TRBV6-5,TRBD1,ASSYSGTGREQY
12,TRBJ2-5,TRBV5-3,NA,ARSLGPGRETQY
15,TRBJ1-4,TRBV5-1,TRBD1,ASSLDRGFATNEKLF
12,TRBJ1-1,TRBV19,NA,ASSPGSPNTEAF
12,TRBJ2-3,TRBV5-1,NA,ASSLLRGSDTQY
12,TRBJ1-1,TRBV28,NA,ASSLQSPNTEAF
14,TRBJ1-2,TRBV7-3,TRBD1,ASSTGQAAPNYGYT
14,TRBJ2-7,TRBV6-5,TRBD2,ASSYTAGVPQYEQY
10,TRBJ1-1,TRBV12-3/TRBV12-4,NA,ASSPGYTEAF
11,TRBJ1-2,TRBV7-8,NA,ASSSEGWDGYT
12,TRBJ2-1,TRBV24-1,TRBD2,ATSVKRGDNEQF
13,TRBJ2-1,TRBV27,NA,ASSLERLSYNEQF
18,TRBJ2-7,TRBV6-1,TRBD2,ASSGGVAGVRDGLRGEQY
12,TRBJ2-1,TRBV19,TRBD1,ASTWDRGGNEQF
11,TRBJ1-5,TRBV7-2,NA,ASSLADTQPQH
11,TRBJ1-5,TRBV6-5,TRBD1,ASRRQGNQPQH
14,TRBJ1-6,TRBV7-2,TRBD1,ASSWDRAISGSPLH
12,TRBJ2-2,TRBV9,NA,APNGWEWGGELF
12,TRBJ2-7,TRBV30,TRBD1,AWDRDRVSSEQY
13,TRBJ2-7,TRBV7-9,TRBD1,ASSLLTGEIYEQY
12,TRBJ1-5,TRBV19,NA,ASSIRRGRQPQH
12,TRBJ1-2,TRBV27,NA,ASSTGLELEGYT
13,TRBJ2-7,TRBV11-3,TRBD1,ASSHRTGSPYEQY
12,TRBJ2-7,TRBV11-1,TRBD1,ASSFWTGGDEQY
14,TRBJ1-6,TRBV6-2/TRBV6-3,NA,ASSYATAGGRSPLH
14,TRBJ1-4,TRBV10-3,NA,AISESLAGKNEKLF
11,TRBJ1-1,TRBV7-6,NA,ASSLQQNTEAF
11,TRBJ1-1,TRBV7-9,NA,ASSLSVNTEAF
12,TRBJ2-7,TRBV25-1,TRBD1,ASGLDRVPYEQY
11,TRBJ1-2,TRBV7-2,TRBD1,ASSSGGNYGYT
15,TRBJ1-2,TRBV18,TRBD1,ASSRSTGAGANYGYT
12,TRBJ1-3,TRBV19,NA,ASTQGGSGNTIY